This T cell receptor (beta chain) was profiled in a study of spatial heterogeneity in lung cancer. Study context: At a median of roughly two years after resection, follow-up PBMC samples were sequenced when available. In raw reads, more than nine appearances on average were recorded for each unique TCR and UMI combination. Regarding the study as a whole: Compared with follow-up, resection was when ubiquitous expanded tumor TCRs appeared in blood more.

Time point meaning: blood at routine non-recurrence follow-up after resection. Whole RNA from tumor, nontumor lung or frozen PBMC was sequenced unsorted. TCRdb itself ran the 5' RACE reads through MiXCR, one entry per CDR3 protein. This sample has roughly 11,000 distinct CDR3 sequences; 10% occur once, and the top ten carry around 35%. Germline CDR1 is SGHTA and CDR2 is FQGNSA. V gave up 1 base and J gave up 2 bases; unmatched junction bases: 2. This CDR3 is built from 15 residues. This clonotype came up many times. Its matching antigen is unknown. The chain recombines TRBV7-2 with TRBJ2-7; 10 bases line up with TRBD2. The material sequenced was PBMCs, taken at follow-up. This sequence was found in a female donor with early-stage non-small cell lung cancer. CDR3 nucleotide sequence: TGTGCCAGCAGCTTAGAAGCGGGAGGGCCCTACGAGCAGTACTTC. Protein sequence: CASSLEAGGPYEQYF.